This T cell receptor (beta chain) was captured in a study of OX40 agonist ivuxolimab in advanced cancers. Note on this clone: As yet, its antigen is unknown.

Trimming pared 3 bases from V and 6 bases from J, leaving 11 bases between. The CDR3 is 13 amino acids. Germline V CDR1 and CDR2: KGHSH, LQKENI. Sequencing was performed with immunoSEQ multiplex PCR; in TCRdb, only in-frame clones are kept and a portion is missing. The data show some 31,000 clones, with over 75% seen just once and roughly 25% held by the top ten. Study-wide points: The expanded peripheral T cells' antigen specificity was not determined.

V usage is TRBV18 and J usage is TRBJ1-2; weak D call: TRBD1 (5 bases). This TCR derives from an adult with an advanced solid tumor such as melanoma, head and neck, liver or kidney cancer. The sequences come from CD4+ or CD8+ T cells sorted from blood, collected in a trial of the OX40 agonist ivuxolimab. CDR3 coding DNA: TGTGCCAGCTCACCCCAGGGAAGGAATGGCTACACCTTC. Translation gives CASSPQGRNGYTF.